These 27 T cell receptor beta chains came from one sample sequenced in a study of cytomegalovirus exposure and HLA in healthy donors. Primers: 60 Vbeta forward and 13 Jbeta reverse. Here immunoSEQ multiplex PCR was the method, and the copy in TCRdb shows in-frame clones only, minus some. Among roughly 160,000 clones listed, around three quarters were seen once. Sequenced input: PBMCs. The origin of the receptors is a man aged 35-49 years in good health and CMV-seronegative.

This sequence joins TRBV7-8 and TRBJ2-2, with D unclear. The CDR3 sequence is 13 residues long. Germline CDR1 SGHVS, CDR2 FQNEAQ. Trimming took off 1 base at V and 5 bases at J, with 5 bases between the two ends. The DNA of the CDR3 is TGTGCCAGCAGCTTAGACCTAACCGGGGAGCTGTTTTTT. Translated, it gives CASSLDLTGELFF.

This clone has just a few counts. The rearrangement joins TRBV10-1 to TRBJ2-2; D possibly corresponds to TRBD1 (5 bases). V was pared by 3 bases and J by 3 bases, with 11 bases between. From germline, CDR1 is WNHNN and CDR2 SYGVQD (reference sequence). This CDR3 has 15 amino acids. CDR3 residues: CASSEGQGDTGELFF. In nucleotides, the CDR3 is TGCGCCAGCAGTGAAGGGCAGGGTGACACCGGGGAGCTGTTTTTT.

This chain uses TRBV5-6 with TRBJ1-1; D gene ambiguous. The CDR3 contains 16 residues. The V and J ends lost 0 bases and 1 base respectively, with 13 bases between them. Per germline, CDR1 SGHDT and CDR2 YYEEEE. DNA of the CDR3: TGTGCCAGCAGCTTGGGGAGTGTGTGGAAGAACACTGAAGCTTTCTTT. Its translation is CASSLGSVWKNTEAFF.

The V call is TRBV4-3, the J call TRBJ2-7; 8 bases align to TRBD1. V was clipped by 4 bases and J by 4 bases; unmatched bases: 9. Germline lookup yields CDR1 LGHNA and CDR2 YSLEER. CDR3 size: 15 residues. The CDR3, as DNA: TGCGCCAGCAGCCCCTCGAGGGGACAGGTGTACGAGCAGTACTTC. Translating gives CASSPSRGQVYEQYF.

The V and J genes are TRBV7-6 and TRBJ2-5, with a possible D match to TRBD2 (6 bases). Near its end, the DNA agrees better with TRBJ2-7, so the J call may be wrong. The CDR3 extends over 16 amino acids. The germline CDR1 and CDR2 sequences are SGHVS and FNYEAQ. The CDR3 reads CASSLASSAGSYEQYF. The CDR3 nucleotides read TGTGCCAGCAGCTTAGCTTCTTCAGCGGGTTCATACGAGCAGTACTTC.

DNA for the CDR3: TGTGCCTCTAAGCGGGAGGCCGCTTCCAATGAGCAGTTCTTC. It translates to CASKREAASNEQFF. The genes are TRBV5-4 and TRBJ2-1; 9 positions match TRBD2. There are 14 residues in the CDR3. Germline CDR1 is SGHNT and CDR2 is YYREEE (reference sequence). Trimming removed 10 bases from V and 6 bases from J; junction bases left unmatched: 11.

The V call is TRBV7-2, the J call TRBJ2-3; TRBD2 matches at 8 bases. The length of the CDR3 is 17 residues. V gave up 5 bases and J gave up 3 bases; unmatched junction bases: 13. Germline V gives CDR1 SGHTA, CDR2 FQGNSA. As DNA, the CDR3 is TGTGCCAGCAGCACCCCCTGGCGGGAGGACGGGACAGATACGCAGTATTTT. Translating it yields CASSTPWREDGTDTQYF. Filled out from reference TRBV7-2 and TRBJ2-3, the complete variable domain reads GAGVSQSPSNKVTEKGKDVELRCDPISGHTALYWYRQSLGQGLEFLIYFQGNSAPDKSGLPSDRFSAERTGGSVSTLTIQRTQQEDSAVYLCASSTPWREDGTDTQYFGPGTRLTVL.

This rearrangement joins TRBV5-1 to TRBJ2-5; a possible D gene is TRBD2 (7 bases). Germline loops: CDR1 SGHRS, CDR2 YFSETQ. The CDR3 is made up of 14 amino acids. The V gene lost 4 bases and the J gene lost 5 bases, with 15 bases spanning the gap. DNA for the CDR3: TGCGCCAGCAGCGTTGGGGGGGGCAGGGAGACCCAGTACTTC. Translating gives CASSVGGGRETQYF.

In its sample, this clone was seen once. One junction end disagrees with the germline gene, perhaps due to a read error. The chain recombines TRBV7-9 with TRBJ2-3; D uncertain. The CDR3 has 13 amino acids. Germline V gene sequence: CDR1 SEHNR, CDR2 FQNEAQ (reference sequence). CDR3 bases: TGTTCCAGCAGCCCCAGAAGCACAGATACGCAGTATTTT. Amino acid sequence: CSSSPRSTDTQYF.

The CDR3 bases are TGTGCCAGCAGTCCCGGGACAGGTTACAATGAGCAGTTCTTC. Translated, it gives CASSPGTGYNEQFF. The chain is built from TRBV6-1 and TRBJ2-1; 8 bases line up with TRBD1. This CDR3 spans 14 amino acids. The junction had 4 bases not matched to a gene; V was cut back by 5 bases and J by 4 bases. From germline, CDR1 is MNHNS and CDR2 SASEGT.

The chain employs TRBV5-4 and TRBJ1-2; 7 positions agree with TRBD1. The CDR3 is 15 residues long. CDR1 is SGHNT and CDR2 is YYREEE in the germline V gene (reference sequence). V was pared by 2 bases and J by 5 bases, with 9 bases of the junction left unmatched. In nucleotides, the CDR3 is TGTGCCAGCAGCTTAGCGGCAGGGGGTAGTTATGGCTACACCTTC. It is translated as CASSLAAGGSYGYTF.

The chain couples TRBV2 to TRBJ1-3; the match to TRBD1 covers 9 bases. The CDR3 totals 13 residues. V trimming: 6 bases; J trimming: 8 bases; junction bases outside the gene matches: 5. CDR1 and CDR2 from the germline V gene are SNHLY and FYNNEI. The CDR3 DNA reads TGTGCCAGCAGGGGGACAGGGTCGGACACCATATATTTT. It is translated as CASRGTGSDTIYF.

The table lists this clone with a count of one. The chain uses TRBV11-3 and TRBJ2-1; the D is unclear. The V end lost 1 base, the J end lost 9 bases, and 16 bases lay between the germline ends. This CDR3 is 15 amino acids long. Germline V gene lookup returns CDR1 SGHNT and CDR2 YENEEA. The DNA of the CDR3 is TGTGCCAGCAGCTTAGGCAGGTTCCTCTCCACTGAGCAGTTCTTC. Amino acids: CASSLGRFLSTEQFF.

CDR3 loop: CASSLRPSGSLGEQYF. CDR3 nucleotides: TGCGCCAGCAGCTTGCGCCCTAGCGGGAGTTTGGGCGAGCAGTACTTC. The gene calls are TRBV5-1 and TRBJ2-7; TRBD2 matches 10 bases. Germline V lookup: CDR1 SGHRS, CDR2 YFSETQ. This CDR3 is built from 16 residues. Unmatched junction bases numbered 10, after V lost 1 base and J lost 6 bases.

The chain is built from TRBV7-6 and TRBJ2-5, with 8 bases identical to TRBD1. The CDR3 loop spans 16 amino acids. After removal of 6 bases from V and 2 bases from J, the junction contained 11 bases not matched to a gene. Germline V CDR1 and CDR2: SGHVS, FNYEAQ. CDR3 residues: CASSSPGGVYQETQYF. The CDR3 nucleotides are TGTGCCAGCAGTTCTCCAGGGGGCGTTTATCAAGAGACCCAGTACTTC.

The chain employs TRBV2 and TRBJ2-5, with a possible D match to TRBD1 (5 bases). The germline V gene has CDR1 SNHLY and CDR2 FYNNEI. This CDR3 region has 14 residues. V lost 3 bases to trimming and J lost 4 bases, with 12 bases between them. CDR3: CASSDAGLGETQYF. CDR3 coding DNA: TGTGCCAGCAGTGACGCAGGGTTGGGAGAGACCCAGTACTTC.

The V and J genes are TRBV19 and TRBJ2-1; D not resolved. V lost 1 base and J lost 8, with 9 bases in between. This CDR3 region has 13 residues. Germline CDR1 reads LNHDA; CDR2 reads SQIVND (reference sequence). The CDR3 nucleotides read TGTGCCAGTAGTATAGGGCAAGTCGATGAGCAGTTCTTC. Its protein product is CASSIGQVDEQFF.

This chain's CDR3 is CATSRDPGGKETQYF. The CDR3 DNA follows: TGTGCCACCAGCAGGGACCCGGGGGGGAAAGAGACCCAGTACTTC. The chain employs TRBV15 and TRBJ2-5, with 8 positions matching TRBD2. V lost 3 bases to trimming and J lost 3 bases; unmatched junction nucleotides: 6. Germline V lookup: CDR1 LNHNV, CDR2 YYDKDF (reference sequence). The CDR3 totals 15 residues.

The V and J genes are TRBV28 and TRBJ2-1; no reliable D call. V was clipped by 5 bases and J by 1 base, with 12 bases between them. From germline, CDR1 is MDHEN and CDR2 SYDVKM. The CDR3 extends over 15 amino acids. The DNA for the CDR3 is TGTGCCAGCAGTGACCTAGGCCGTTCCTACAATGAGCAGTTCTTC. Translating gives CASSDLGRSYNEQFF.

The chain combines TRBV11-2 with TRBJ2-3, with 7 bases identical to TRBD2. Germline loops: CDR1 SGHAT, CDR2 FQNNGV. With 2 bases clipped from V and 2 bases from J, the junction kept 10 bases outside the gene matches. This CDR3 has 17 residues. CDR3 DNA: TGTGCCAGCAGCTTAAATTTTGCGGGAGAGCTCACAGATACGCAGTATTTT. Amino acids: CASSLNFAGELTDTQYF.

The CDR3 nucleotides read TGTGCCAGCAGCCAAGATGAGGCGGTCGGGGAGCTGTTTTTT. Translated: CASSQDEAVGELFF. V usage is TRBV4-2 and J usage is TRBJ2-2, with D unresolved. The V gene's germline CDR1 is LGHNA and CDR2 YNFKEQ. The CDR3 has 14 residues. Trimming removed 0 bases from V and 7 bases from J, with 9 bases in between.

The chain employs TRBV14 and TRBJ2-7, with 7 bases matching TRBD2. This CDR3 comprises 15 residues. Germline V lookup: CDR1 SGHDN, CDR2 FVKESK. After removal of 2 bases from V and 0 bases from J, the junction contained 4 bases not matched to a gene. CDR3 nucleotides: TGTGCCAGCAGCCAACGGGGGAGGGGCTCCTACGAGCAGTACTTC. This encodes CASSQRGRGSYEQYF.

The genes are TRBV5-6 and TRBJ1-6, with a tentative D call TRBD1 (5 bases). The CDR3 spans 13 residues. Trimming cost V 0 bases and J 10 bases, with 8 bases left between them. The germline gives CDR1 SGHDT, CDR2 YYEEEE. The CDR3 loop is CASSLDRTSPLHF. The CDR3 coding sequence is TGTGCCAGCAGCTTGGACAGGACGTCACCCCTCCACTTT.

V gene TRBV4-3 combines with J gene TRBJ1-1; D unclear. V shed 0 bases and J shed 2 bases, with 4 bases lying between them. The CDR3 consists of 13 residues. In germline, CDR1 is LGHNA, CDR2 YSLEER. The CDR3 DNA reads TGCGCCAGCAGCCAAGACTATAACACTGAAGCTTTCTTT. It yields the protein CASSQDYNTEAFF.

V and J are TRBV7-2 and TRBJ2-3; 7 bases line up with TRBD2. The CDR3 runs to 14 residues. CDR1 and CDR2 (germline): SGHTA, FQGNSA. The junction had 5 bases not matched to a gene; V was cut back by 3 bases and J by 5 bases. The DNA for the CDR3 is TGTGCCAGCAGCTTGGGACTAACTGTAGATACGCAGTATTTT. Translated: CASSLGLTVDTQYF.

The chain links TRBV5-6 to TRBJ2-4; D remains ambiguous. The V gene lost 0 bases and the J gene lost 8 bases, with 9 bases spanning the gap. Germline V CDR1 and CDR2: SGHDT, YYEEEE. CDR3 length: 13 amino acids. Here the CDR3 DNA reads TGTGCCAGCAGCTTGGGAGGTTTAGACATTCAGTACTTC. Translated: CASSLGGLDIQYF.

This chain uses TRBV5-1 with TRBJ2-7; 7 bases fit TRBD1. Germline V gene sequence: CDR1 SGHRS, CDR2 YFSETQ. Trimming removed 8 bases from V and 1 base from J; junction bases left unmatched: 9. The CDR3 has 14 amino acids. The chain's CDR3 is CARAGGDGSYEQYF. CDR3 nucleotide sequence: TGCGCCAGAGCAGGGGGTGACGGATCCTACGAGCAGTACTTC.